The clone carrying this TCR beta chain was detected only once. The source of the sample is a study of blood T cell repertoires in COVID-19. About the study: PBMCs, B-cell-depleted T cells, or T cells provided the cDNA or gDNA that made up the material.

Original processing notes: Reference gene primer amplification gave estimated nucleated cell counts. Only in-frame clones appear in the TCRdb table, and some are missing; sequencing was by immunoSEQ multiplex PCR. V and J calls and clone size are copied from that table; D and trimming were computed from the DNA. The table shows about 74,000 clones, with around nine tenths occurring only once. The junction had 3 bases not matched to a gene; V was cut back by 0 bases and J by 2 bases. The CDR3 contains 16 residues. CDR1 and CDR2 (germline): LGHNA, YSLEER. The sample consisted of peripheral blood. The V and J genes are TRBV4-3 and TRBJ2-7; 11 bases match TRBD2. The sequence was collected from a human donor in a cohort sampled during active COVID-19. Written as DNA, the CDR3 is TGCGCCAGCAGCCAAGATCGACTAGCGGGGACCTACGAGCAGTACTTC. Protein: CASSQDRLAGTYEQYF.